The rows below give T cell receptor beta chains drawn from one sample of a study of shared clonotypes between healthy human individuals. Clones were sequenced by immunoSEQ multiplex PCR, and TCRdb holds only the in-frame ones, with some missing. Of about half a million clones in the sample, 70% to 85% are singletons; the top ten hold around 11%. Material: PBMCs. These receptor sequences come from a middle-aged woman in good health. Some clones in this sample may be carry-over from other donors' samples. Each CDR3 is given with its conserved first and last residue. Each record gives: J gene, D gene, V gene, clone size, CDR3 DNA, CDR3 protein. The D gene is left open where the match is weak. Clone size is not always given. Where it is, it says once, few, many or a class for expanded clones.

j_call: TRBJ1-5; d_call: -; v_call: TRBV19; clone_size: -; cdr3_nt: TGTGCCAGTAGCCACCTCGGGGTGGAACAGCCCCAGCATTTT; cdr3_aa: CASSHLGVEQPQHF
j_call: TRBJ2-3; d_call: -; v_call: TRBV11-2; clone_size: once; cdr3_nt: TGTGCCAGCAGCCCCGGGTTCGTGGCAGATACGCAGTATTTT; cdr3_aa: CASSPGFVADTQYF
j_call: TRBJ2-5; d_call: -; v_call: TRBV5-1; clone_size: -; cdr3_nt: TGCGCCAGCAGCTTGACGGGAAGTAGAGAGACCCAGTACTTC; cdr3_aa: CASSLTGSRETQYF
j_call: TRBJ1-1; d_call: -; v_call: TRBV19; clone_size: -; cdr3_nt: TGTGCCAGTACTCAAACGGCGGCAGGATTGAACACTGAAGCTTTCTTT; cdr3_aa: CASTQTAAGLNTEAFF
j_call: TRBJ1-1; d_call: -; v_call: TRBV27; clone_size: many; cdr3_nt: TGTGCCAGCAGTTTACGTGGACTTTACCTAACGGAAGCTTTCTTT; cdr3_aa: CASSLRGLYLTEAFF
j_call: TRBJ2-3; d_call: TRBD2; v_call: TRBV11-2; clone_size: -; cdr3_nt: TGTGCCAGCAGCTTAGATCGGGTAGCGGGAGCCACAGATACGCAGTATTTT; cdr3_aa: CASSLDRVAGATDTQYF
j_call: TRBJ1-1; d_call: -; v_call: TRBV11-1; clone_size: -; cdr3_nt: TGTGCCAGCAGCCCCGGACGGTGGAACACTGAAGCTTTCTTT; cdr3_aa: CASSPGRWNTEAFF
j_call: TRBJ1-3; d_call: -; v_call: TRBV9; clone_size: -; cdr3_nt: TGTGCCAGCAGCGTAGGAAACACCATATATTTT; cdr3_aa: CASSVGNTIYF
j_call: TRBJ1-1; d_call: -; v_call: TRBV30; clone_size: -; cdr3_nt: TGTGCCTGGGGACGGTCGAACACTGAAGCTTTCTTT; cdr3_aa: CAWGRSNTEAFF
j_call: TRBJ2-6; d_call: TRBD1; v_call: TRBV28; clone_size: -; cdr3_nt: TGTGCCAGCTCCACTGGGACAGCTGGGGCCAACGTCCTGACTTTC; cdr3_aa: CASSTGTAGANVLTF
j_call: TRBJ2-6; d_call: -; v_call: TRBV18; clone_size: -; cdr3_nt: TGTGCCAGCTCACCTACCTCCGGGGCAGCGGACTCTGGGGCCAACGTCCTGACTTTC; cdr3_aa: CASSPTSGAADSGANVLTF
j_call: TRBJ2-5; d_call: -; v_call: TRBV19; clone_size: -; cdr3_nt: TGTGCCAGTAGTATAGGAGGGGCTGAGTGGGAGACCCAGTACTTC; cdr3_aa: CASSIGGAEWETQYF
j_call: TRBJ2-2; d_call: TRBD1; v_call: TRBV30; clone_size: -; cdr3_nt: TGTGCCTGGAGTGGCGGGACAGGGGGGAACACCGGGGAGCTGTTTTTT; cdr3_aa: CAWSGGTGGNTGELFF
j_call: TRBJ1-5; d_call: -; v_call: TRBV27; clone_size: -; cdr3_nt: TGTGCCAGCAGTTTAGGCGGAGGCAATCAGCCCCAGCATTTT; cdr3_aa: CASSLGGGNQPQHF
j_call: TRBJ1-5; d_call: TRBD1; v_call: TRBV7-2; clone_size: -; cdr3_nt: TGTGCCAGCAGCTTAGCGCCGGGTGGGCAGGGGGCGATTCAGCCCCAGCATTTT; cdr3_aa: CASSLAPGGQGAIQPQHF
j_call: TRBJ2-1; d_call: -; v_call: TRBV5-1; clone_size: once; cdr3_nt: TGCGCCAGCAGCTTGGCCAAGATAGGTGAGCAGTTCTTC; cdr3_aa: CASSLAKIGEQFF
j_call: TRBJ2-7; d_call: TRBD1; v_call: TRBV5-1; clone_size: -; cdr3_nt: TGCGCCAGCAGCTTGGGACAGGGGGCTTTCTACGAGCAGTACTTC; cdr3_aa: CASSLGQGAFYEQYF
j_call: TRBJ2-1; d_call: TRBD2; v_call: TRBV5-1; clone_size: -; cdr3_nt: TGCGCCAGCAGCTTGGTGGCTAGCGGGAGGGAGGAGCAGTTCTTC; cdr3_aa: CASSLVASGREEQFF
j_call: TRBJ2-3; d_call: -; v_call: TRBV9; clone_size: -; cdr3_nt: TGTGCCAGCAGCGTTTTAGCTCGATTTCCAGATACGCAGTATTTT; cdr3_aa: CASSVLARFPDTQYF
j_call: TRBJ2-7; d_call: TRBD2; v_call: TRBV4-3; clone_size: -; cdr3_nt: TGCGCCAGCAGCCAAGATAGGGGACTAGGCTACGAGCAGTACTTC; cdr3_aa: CASSQDRGLGYEQYF
j_call: TRBJ2-5; d_call: -; v_call: TRBV6-1; clone_size: -; cdr3_nt: TGTGCCAGCAGTGCCCCCAGGGGCCTGGTGGAGACCCAGTACTTC; cdr3_aa: CASSAPRGLVETQYF
j_call: TRBJ2-2; d_call: -; v_call: TRBV28; clone_size: few; cdr3_nt: TGTGCCAGCCGCCCCCGAGGCCACACCGGGGAGCTGTTTTTT; cdr3_aa: CASRPRGHTGELFF
j_call: TRBJ1-3; d_call: -; v_call: TRBV5-1; clone_size: -; cdr3_nt: TGCGCCAGCACCACCGGGGGCCGCTCTGGAAACACCATATATTTT; cdr3_aa: CASTTGGRSGNTIYF
j_call: TRBJ1-3; d_call: -; v_call: TRBV7-8; clone_size: -; cdr3_nt: TGTGCCAGCAAAGAGTCAGCCTCTGGAAACACCATATATTTT; cdr3_aa: CASKESASGNTIYF
j_call: TRBJ1-2; d_call: -; v_call: TRBV7-3; clone_size: -; cdr3_nt: TGTGCCAGCAGCTTAACCCCTCAGGGAAAATTTGGCTACACCTTC; cdr3_aa: CASSLTPQGKFGYTF
j_call: TRBJ2-6; d_call: -; v_call: TRBV4-3; clone_size: few; cdr3_nt: TGCGCCAGCAGCCAAGACCGGGGAAGTGGGGCCAACGTCCTGACTTTC; cdr3_aa: CASSQDRGSGANVLTF
j_call: TRBJ2-7; d_call: -; v_call: TRBV5-1; clone_size: -; cdr3_nt: TGCGCCAGCACCGGACCGACAGGTAACGGGCAGTACTTC; cdr3_aa: CASTGPTGNGQYF
j_call: TRBJ2-7; d_call: -; v_call: TRBV18; clone_size: -; cdr3_nt: TGTGCCAGCTCACCAGCAGGGAACGAGCAGTACTTC; cdr3_aa: CASSPAGNEQYF
j_call: TRBJ1-2; d_call: -; v_call: TRBV6-1; clone_size: -; cdr3_nt: TGTGCCAGCAGTACAAGGTCCGGGGTTGCCTATGGCTACACCTTC; cdr3_aa: CASSTRSGVAYGYTF
j_call: TRBJ2-1; d_call: -; v_call: TRBV30; clone_size: -; cdr3_nt: TGTGCCTGGAGTGCACACTCGGGAGTGGGGCAGTTCTTC; cdr3_aa: CAWSAHSGVGQFF
j_call: TRBJ1-4; d_call: -; v_call: TRBV18; clone_size: -; cdr3_nt: TGTGCCAGCTCACGGGGAACTAATGAAAAACTGTTTTTT; cdr3_aa: CASSRGTNEKLFF
j_call: TRBJ2-1; d_call: -; v_call: TRBV5-1; clone_size: -; cdr3_nt: TGCGCCAGCAGCTTGGCCCTTGCGGAGGAGCTTGATGAGCAGTTCTTC; cdr3_aa: CASSLALAEELDEQFF
j_call: TRBJ2-3; d_call: -; v_call: TRBV7-2; clone_size: -; cdr3_nt: TGTGCCAGCAGCCCCCGGGAAGTTACAGATACGCAGTATTTT; cdr3_aa: CASSPREVTDTQYF
j_call: TRBJ2-1; d_call: -; v_call: TRBV13; clone_size: -; cdr3_nt: TGTGCCAGCAGCTTTGTCGGAAGGGGGGGCTCCTACAATGAGCAGTTCTTC; cdr3_aa: CASSFVGRGGSYNEQFF
j_call: TRBJ1-1; d_call: TRBD1; v_call: TRBV7-3; clone_size: -; cdr3_nt: TGTGCCAGCAGCCCGGACCGGGACAGCACTGAAGCTTTCTTT; cdr3_aa: CASSPDRDSTEAFF
j_call: TRBJ1-3; d_call: -; v_call: TRBV28; clone_size: -; cdr3_nt: TGTGCCAGCAGTTTAATGGGGCGTTCGGGCTCTGGAAACACCATATATTTT; cdr3_aa: CASSLMGRSGSGNTIYF
j_call: TRBJ2-5; d_call: TRBD1; v_call: TRBV29-1; clone_size: -; cdr3_nt: TGCAGCGCCGGGACAGGGGTCGGAGAGACCCAGTACTTC; cdr3_aa: CSAGTGVGETQYF
j_call: TRBJ1-2; d_call: -; v_call: TRBV6-6; clone_size: -; cdr3_nt: TGTGCCAGCAGTGACAGCGCCTATGGCTACACCTTC; cdr3_aa: CASSDSAYGYTF
j_call: TRBJ1-2; d_call: -; v_call: TRBV6-1; clone_size: -; cdr3_nt: TGTGCCAGCACCGAGGACGCGAACATTCGCTACACCTTC; cdr3_aa: CASTEDANIRYTF
j_call: TRBJ2-1; d_call: -; v_call: TRBV9; clone_size: -; cdr3_nt: TGTGCCAGCAGCGTACGGGCTAGCCAGAACAATGAGCAGTTCTTC; cdr3_aa: CASSVRASQNNEQFF
j_call: TRBJ2-2; d_call: -; v_call: TRBV11-3; clone_size: -; cdr3_nt: TGTGCCAGCAGCTTGTATCTAGGCGGCACCGGGGAGCTGTTTTTT; cdr3_aa: CASSLYLGGTGELFF
j_call: TRBJ1-3; d_call: TRBD1; v_call: TRBV4-1; clone_size: few; cdr3_nt: TGCGCCAGCAGCCAAGTATTTACAGGGGCAAACACCATATATTTT; cdr3_aa: CASSQVFTGANTIYF
j_call: TRBJ2-1; d_call: TRBD1; v_call: TRBV23-1; clone_size: -; cdr3_nt: TGCGCCAGCAGTCAAACGGGACAGGGACTTTACAATGAGCAGTTCTTC; cdr3_aa: CASSQTGQGLYNEQFF
j_call: TRBJ2-3; d_call: TRBD2; v_call: TRBV19; clone_size: -; cdr3_nt: TGTGCCAGTAGATGGACTAGCGGGTTCACAGATACGCAGTATTTT; cdr3_aa: CASRWTSGFTDTQYF
j_call: TRBJ1-5; d_call: -; v_call: TRBV21-1; clone_size: -; cdr3_nt: TGTGCCAGCAGCCAGGATAAGCAGCCCCAGCATTTT; cdr3_aa: CASSQDKQPQHF
j_call: TRBJ2-7; d_call: TRBD2; v_call: TRBV27; clone_size: -; cdr3_nt: TGTGCCAGCAGGGGTAGCGGGAACTACGAGCAGTACTTC; cdr3_aa: CASRGSGNYEQYF
j_call: TRBJ2-3; d_call: -; v_call: TRBV6-1; clone_size: -; cdr3_nt: TGTGCCAGCAGTGAAGCCCTGGACAGGGCGGGGGGAGATACGCAGTATTTT; cdr3_aa: CASSEALDRAGGDTQYF
j_call: TRBJ2-3; d_call: -; v_call: TRBV25-1; clone_size: -; cdr3_nt: TGTGCCAGCAGTGAACAGGAGAGCACAGATACGCAGTATTTT; cdr3_aa: CASSEQESTDTQYF
j_call: TRBJ2-7; d_call: TRBD2; v_call: TRBV7-3; clone_size: many; cdr3_nt: TGTGCCAGCAGCTTAAATTTAGGTGGTCTAGCGGGAGAATACGAGCAGTACTTC; cdr3_aa: CASSLNLGGLAGEYEQYF
j_call: TRBJ2-5; d_call: -; v_call: TRBV7-2; clone_size: few; cdr3_nt: TGTGCCAGCAGCTTAGTGGAGACCCAGTACTTC; cdr3_aa: CASSLVETQYF
j_call: TRBJ2-1; d_call: -; v_call: TRBV29-1; clone_size: -; cdr3_nt: TGCAGCGTTGCTGGGGGACGGGCGGGAAGTGGTCGTGGGGCCTACAATGAGCAGTTCTTC; cdr3_aa: CSVAGGRAGSGRGAYNEQFF
j_call: TRBJ1-6; d_call: -; v_call: TRBV30; clone_size: -; cdr3_nt: TGTGCCTGGAGTGTGGAGAGCTCCTATAATTCACCCCTCCACTTT; cdr3_aa: CAWSVESSYNSPLHF
j_call: TRBJ1-1; d_call: -; v_call: TRBV27; clone_size: -; cdr3_nt: TGTGCCAGCAGTCCGACAGAAGGGTTGATTCGGAACACTGAAGCTTTCTTT; cdr3_aa: CASSPTEGLIRNTEAFF